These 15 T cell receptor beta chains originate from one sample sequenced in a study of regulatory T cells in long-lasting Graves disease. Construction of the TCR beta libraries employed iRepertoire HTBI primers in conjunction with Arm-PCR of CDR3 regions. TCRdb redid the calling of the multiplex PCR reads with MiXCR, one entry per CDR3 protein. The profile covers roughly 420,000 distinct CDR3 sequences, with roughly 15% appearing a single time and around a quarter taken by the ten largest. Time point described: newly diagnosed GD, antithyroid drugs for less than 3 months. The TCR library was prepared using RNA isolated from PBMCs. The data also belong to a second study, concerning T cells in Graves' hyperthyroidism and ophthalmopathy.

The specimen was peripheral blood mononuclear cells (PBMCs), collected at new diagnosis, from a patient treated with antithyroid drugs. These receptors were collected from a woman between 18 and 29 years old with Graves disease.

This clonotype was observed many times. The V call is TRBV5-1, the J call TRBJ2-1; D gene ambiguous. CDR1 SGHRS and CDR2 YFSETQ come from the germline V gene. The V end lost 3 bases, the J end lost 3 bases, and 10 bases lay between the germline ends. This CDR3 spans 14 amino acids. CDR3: CASSWDLSYNEQFF. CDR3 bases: TGCGCCAGCAGCTGGGATCTGAGCTACAATGAGCAGTTCTTC.

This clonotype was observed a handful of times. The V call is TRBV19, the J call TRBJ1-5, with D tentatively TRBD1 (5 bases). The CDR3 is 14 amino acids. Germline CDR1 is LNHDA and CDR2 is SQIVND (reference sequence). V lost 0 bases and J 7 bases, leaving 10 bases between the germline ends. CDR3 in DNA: TGTGCCAGTAGTATAGATCTTTGGGGCCAGCCCCAGCATTTT. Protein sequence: CASSIDLWGQPQHF.

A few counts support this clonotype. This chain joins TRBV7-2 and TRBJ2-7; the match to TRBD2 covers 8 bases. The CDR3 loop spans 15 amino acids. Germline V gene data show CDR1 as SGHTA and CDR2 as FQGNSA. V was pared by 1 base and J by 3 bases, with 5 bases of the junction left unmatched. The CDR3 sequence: CASSLVGLAGYEQYF. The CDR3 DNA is TGTGCCAGCAGCTTAGTGGGGCTAGCGGGCTACGAGCAGTACTTC.

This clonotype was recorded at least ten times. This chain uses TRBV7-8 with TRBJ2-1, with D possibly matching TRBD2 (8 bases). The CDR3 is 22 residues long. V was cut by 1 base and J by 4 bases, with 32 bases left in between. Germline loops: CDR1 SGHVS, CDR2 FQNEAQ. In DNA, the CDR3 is TGTGCCAGCAGCTTAGAACAAGGACAGGAAGGTTGGGGTAGCGGGAATTACAATGAGCAGTTCTTC. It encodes CASSLEQGQEGWGSGNYNEQFF. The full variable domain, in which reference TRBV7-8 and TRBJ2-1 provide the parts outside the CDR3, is GAGVSQSPRYKVAKRGQDVALRCDPISGHVSLFWYQQALGQGPEFLTYFQNEAQLDKSGLPSDRFFAERPEGSVSTLKIQRTQQEDSAVYLCASSLEQGQEGWGSGNYNEQFFGPGTRLTVL.

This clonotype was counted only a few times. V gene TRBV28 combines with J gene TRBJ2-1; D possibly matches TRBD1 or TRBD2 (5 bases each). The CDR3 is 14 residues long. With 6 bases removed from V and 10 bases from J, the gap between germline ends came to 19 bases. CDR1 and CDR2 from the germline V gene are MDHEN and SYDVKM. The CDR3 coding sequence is TGTGCCAGCAGCTCCCGGGGCAGGGTCAGGGAGCAGTTCTTC. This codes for CASSSRGRVREQFF. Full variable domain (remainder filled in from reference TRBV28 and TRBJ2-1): DVKVTQSSRYLVKRTGEKVFLECVQDMDHENMFWYRQDPGLGLRLIYFSYDVKMKEKGDIPEGYSVSREKKERFSLILESASTNQTSMYLCASSSRGRVREQFFGPGTRLTVL.

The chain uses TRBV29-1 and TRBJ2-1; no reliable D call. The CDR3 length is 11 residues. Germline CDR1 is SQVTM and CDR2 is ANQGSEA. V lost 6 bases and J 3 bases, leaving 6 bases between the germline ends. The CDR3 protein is CSVSYYNEQFF. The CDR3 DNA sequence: TGCAGCGTCTCATACTACAATGAGCAGTTCTTC.

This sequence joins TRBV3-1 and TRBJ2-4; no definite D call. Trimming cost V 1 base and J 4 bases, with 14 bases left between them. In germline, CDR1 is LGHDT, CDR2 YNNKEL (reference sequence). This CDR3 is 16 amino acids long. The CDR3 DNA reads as TGTGCCAGCAGCCAAGGGGGTGGGTCCAAAAAAAACATTCAGTACTTC. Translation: CASSQGGGSKKNIQYF.

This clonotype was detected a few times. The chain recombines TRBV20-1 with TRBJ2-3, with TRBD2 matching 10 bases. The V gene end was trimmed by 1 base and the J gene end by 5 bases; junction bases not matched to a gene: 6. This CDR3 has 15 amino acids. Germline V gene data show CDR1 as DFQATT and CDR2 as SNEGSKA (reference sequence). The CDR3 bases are TGCAGTGCTAGAGGAGCGGGAGGGCCGGTAGATACGCAGTATTTT. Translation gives CSARGAGGPVDTQYF.

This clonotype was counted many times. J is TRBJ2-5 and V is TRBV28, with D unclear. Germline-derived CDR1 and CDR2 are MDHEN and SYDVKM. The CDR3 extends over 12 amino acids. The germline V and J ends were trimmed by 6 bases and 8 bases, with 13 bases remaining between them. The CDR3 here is CASRATLGTQYF. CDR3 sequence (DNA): TGTGCCAGCAGGGCAACCCTGGGAACCCAGTACTTC.

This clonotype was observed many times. CDR3: CATHRERYQETQYF. The CDR3, as DNA: TGTGCCACCCACAGGGAACGGTACCAAGAGACCCAGTACTTC. V and J are TRBV2 and TRBJ2-5; TRBD1 might be the D (6 bases). Germline lookup yields CDR1 SNHLY and CDR2 FYNNEI. The CDR3 is made up of 14 amino acids. Trimming shortened V by 10 bases and J by 0 bases, and 15 bases separated the two germline ends.

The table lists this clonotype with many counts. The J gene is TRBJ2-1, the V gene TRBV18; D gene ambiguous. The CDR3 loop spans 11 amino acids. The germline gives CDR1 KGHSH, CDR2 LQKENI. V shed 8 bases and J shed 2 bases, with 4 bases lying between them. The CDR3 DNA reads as TGTGCCAGCAGCCCCTACAATGAGCAGTTCTTC. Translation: CASSPYNEQFF.

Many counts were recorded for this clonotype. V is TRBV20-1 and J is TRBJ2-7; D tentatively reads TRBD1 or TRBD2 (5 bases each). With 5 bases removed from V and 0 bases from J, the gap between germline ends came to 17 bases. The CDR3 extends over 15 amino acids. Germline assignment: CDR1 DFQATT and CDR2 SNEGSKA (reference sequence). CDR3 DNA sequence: TGCAGTGCTGAATACCGGGACCGATCCTCCTACGAGCAGTACTTC. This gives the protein CSAEYRDRSSYEQYF.

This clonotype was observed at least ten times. CDR3 loop: CASSLEGFGEQYF. CDR3 DNA: TGTGCCAGCAGTTTAGAAGGGTTCGGGGAGCAGTACTTC. The V and J genes are TRBV28 and TRBJ2-7; D remains unclear. V was pared by 2 bases and J by 7 bases, with 12 bases between. Germline V gene sequence: CDR1 MDHEN, CDR2 SYDVKM. CDR3 length equals 13 residues. Full variable domain (rest looked up from reference TRBV28 and TRBJ2-7): DVKVTQSSRYLVKRTGEKVFLECVQDMDHENMFWYRQDPGLGLRLIYFSYDVKMKEKGDIPEGYSVSREKKERFSLILESASTNQTSMYLCASSLEGFGEQYFGPGTRLTVT.

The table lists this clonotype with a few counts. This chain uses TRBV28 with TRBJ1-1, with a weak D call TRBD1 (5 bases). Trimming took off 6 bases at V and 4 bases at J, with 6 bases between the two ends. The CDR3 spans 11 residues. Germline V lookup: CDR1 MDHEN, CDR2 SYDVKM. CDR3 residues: CASRGTTEAFF. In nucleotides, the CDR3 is TGTGCCAGCAGAGGGACCACTGAAGCTTTCTTT.

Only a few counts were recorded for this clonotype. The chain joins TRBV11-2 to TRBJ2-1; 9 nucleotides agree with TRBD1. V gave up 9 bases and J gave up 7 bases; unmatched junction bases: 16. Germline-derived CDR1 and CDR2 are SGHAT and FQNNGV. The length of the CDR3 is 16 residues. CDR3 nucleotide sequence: TGTGCCAGTAGTATTATCACGGGACAGGGAATGAATGAGCAGTTCTTC. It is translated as CASSIITGQGMNEQFF.